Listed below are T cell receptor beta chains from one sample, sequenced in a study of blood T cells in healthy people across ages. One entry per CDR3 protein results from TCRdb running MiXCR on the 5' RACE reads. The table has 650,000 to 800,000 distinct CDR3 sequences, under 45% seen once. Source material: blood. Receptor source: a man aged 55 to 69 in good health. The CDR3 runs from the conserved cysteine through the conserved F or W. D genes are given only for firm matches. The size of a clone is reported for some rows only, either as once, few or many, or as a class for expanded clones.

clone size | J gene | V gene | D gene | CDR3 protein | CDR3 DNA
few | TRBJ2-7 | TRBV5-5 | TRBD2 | CASSLGLAGGQYEQYF | TGTGCCAGCAGCTTGGGGCTAGCGGGGGGGCAATACGAGCAGTACTTC
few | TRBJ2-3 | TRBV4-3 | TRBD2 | CASSQLRGATTYTDTQYF | TGCGCCAGCAGCCAGCTGCGGGGGGCAACGACGTACACAGATACGCAGTATTTT
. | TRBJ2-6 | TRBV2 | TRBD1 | CASRSQGIGANVLTF | TGTGCCAGCAGATCACAGGGGATCGGGGCCAACGTCCTGACTTTC
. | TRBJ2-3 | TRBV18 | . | CASAVQRPSTDTQYF | TGTGCCAGCGCGGTACAGAGACCTAGCACAGATACGCAGTATTTT
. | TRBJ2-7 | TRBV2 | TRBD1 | CTSSDEDRGRYEQYF | TGTACCAGCAGTGATGAGGACAGGGGAAGATACGAGCAGTACTTC
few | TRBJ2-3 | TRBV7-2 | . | CASSKMTDTQYF | TGTGCCAGCAGCAAGATGACAGATACGCAGTATTTT
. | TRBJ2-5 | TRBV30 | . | CAWKWFTNQETQYF | TGTGCCTGGAAATGGTTCACTAATCAAGAGACCCAGTACTTC
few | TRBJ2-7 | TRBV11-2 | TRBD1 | CASSTVGQVVEQYF | TGTGCCAGCAGCACCGTCGGACAGGTTGTCGAGCAGTACTTC
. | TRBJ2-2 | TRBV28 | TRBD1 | CASSLTGGASGELFF | TGTGCCAGCAGTTTGACAGGGGGCGCTTCCGGGGAGCTGTTTTTT
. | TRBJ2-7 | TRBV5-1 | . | CASSSGPPYSYEQYF | TGCGCCAGCAGCTCAGGGCCCCCCTATTCCTACGAGCAGTACTTC
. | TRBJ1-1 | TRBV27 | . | CASSTPAGAGNAFF | TGTGCCAGCAGTACCCCCGCTGGCGCTGGGAATGCTTTCTTT
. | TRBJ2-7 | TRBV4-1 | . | CASSQDSLAKYEQYF | TGCGCCAGCAGCCAAGACTCACTAGCCAAGTACGAGCAGTACTTC
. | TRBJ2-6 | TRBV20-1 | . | CSAKVGAGLNSGANVLTF | TGCAGTGCTAAGGTGGGGGCGGGACTTAACTCTGGGGCCAACGTCCTAACTTTC
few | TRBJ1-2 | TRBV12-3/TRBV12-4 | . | CASSLRSGRDYTF | TGTGCCAGCAGTTTAAGGTCGGGTAGAGACTACACCTTC
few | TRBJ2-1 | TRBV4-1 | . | CASSQVMSNEQFF | TGCGCCAGCAGCCAAGTTATGTCTAATGAGCAGTTCTTC
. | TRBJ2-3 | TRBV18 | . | CASSPVKDTNTQYF | TGTGCCAGCTCACCAGTCAAGGACACCAATACGCAGTATTTT
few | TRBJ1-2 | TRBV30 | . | CAWSVVGPRGYTF | TGTGCCTGGAGTGTAGTAGGTCCTCGGGGCTACACCTTC
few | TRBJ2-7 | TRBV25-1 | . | CASSDSHGSSYEQYF | TGTGCCAGCAGTGATTCTCACGGGTCATCCTACGAGCAGTACTTC
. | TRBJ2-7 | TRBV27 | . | CASSRGPDYEQYF | TGTGCCAGCAGCAGAGGACCGGACTACGAGCAGTACTTC
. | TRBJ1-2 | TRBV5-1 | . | CASSRGAGRANYGYTF | TGCGCCAGCAGCCGTGGCGCAGGTAGAGCTAACTATGGCTACACCTTC
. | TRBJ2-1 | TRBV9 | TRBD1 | CASSVFTGVDEQFF | TGTGCCAGCAGCGTATTCACAGGGGTTGATGAGCAGTTCTTC
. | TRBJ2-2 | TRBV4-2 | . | CASSQEVLAVGTGELFF | TGTGCCAGCAGCCAAGAGGTCCTAGCCGTGGGCACCGGGGAGCTGTTTTTT
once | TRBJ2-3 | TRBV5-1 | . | CASSPLGRDTQYF | TGCGCCAGCAGCCCCCTGGGGCGAGATACGCAGTATTTT
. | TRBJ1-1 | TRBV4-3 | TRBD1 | CASSQETGLTEAFF | TGCGCCAGCAGCCAAGAGACAGGGCTCACTGAAGCTTTCTTT
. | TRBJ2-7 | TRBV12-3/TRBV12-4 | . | CASSSPTFRYEQYF | TGTGCCAGCAGTTCACCTACGTTCAGATACGAGCAGTACTTC
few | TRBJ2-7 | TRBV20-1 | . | CSVQGLGYEQYF | TGCAGTGTCCAGGGTTTAGGCTACGAGCAGTACTTC
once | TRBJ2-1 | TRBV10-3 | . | CAISGTASSEQFF | TGTGCCATCAGTGGCACGGCTAGCAGTGAGCAGTTCTTC
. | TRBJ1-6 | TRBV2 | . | CASKPGDRWPLHF | TGTGCCAGCAAGCCAGGCGACCGATGGCCCCTCCACTTT
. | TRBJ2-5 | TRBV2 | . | CASSEAGVGETQYF | TGTGCCAGCAGTGAAGCGGGGGTGGGCGAGACCCAGTACTTC
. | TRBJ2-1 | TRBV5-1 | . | CASSLFGYEQFF | TGCGCCAGCAGCCTGTTTGGCTATGAGCAGTTCTTC
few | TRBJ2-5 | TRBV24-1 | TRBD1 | CATSERQGGETQYF | TGTGCCACCAGTGAACGACAGGGCGGAGAGACCCAGTACTTC
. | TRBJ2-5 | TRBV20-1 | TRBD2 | CSARDQRGQETQYF | TGCAGTGCTAGAGATCAGCGGGGGCAAGAGACCCAGTACTTC
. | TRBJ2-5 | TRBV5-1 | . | CASSLGRAGQETQYF | TGCGCCAGCAGCTTGGGAAGGGCGGGCCAAGAGACCCAGTACTTC
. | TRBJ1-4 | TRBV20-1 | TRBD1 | CSAASPGTGLEKLFF | TGCAGTGCAGCCTCCCCCGGGACAGGTCTGGAAAAACTGTTTTTT
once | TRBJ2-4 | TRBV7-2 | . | CASSLAELAKNIQYF | TGTGCCAGCAGCTTAGCGGAGTTAGCCAAAAACATTCAGTACTTC
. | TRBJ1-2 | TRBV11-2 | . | CASSLGGGRYGYTF | TGTGCCAGCAGTTTGGGAGGGGGGCGCTATGGCTACACCTTC
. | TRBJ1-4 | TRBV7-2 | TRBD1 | CASSSRPTGTNEKLFF | TGTGCCAGCAGCTCCCGCCCGACAGGGACTAATGAAAAACTGTTTTTT
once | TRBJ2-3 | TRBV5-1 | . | CASSLTPGSTDTQYF | TGCGCCAGCAGCTTGACCCCCGGGAGCACAGATACGCAGTATTTT
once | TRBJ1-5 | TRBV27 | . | CASSDTGFKPIFNQPQHF | TGTGCCAGCAGTGATACAGGGTTCAAACCGATATTCAATCAGCCCCAGCATTTT
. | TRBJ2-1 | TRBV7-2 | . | CASTQRGPSIGKFF | TGTGCCAGCACCCAAAGGGGTCCTAGTATCGGGAAGTTCTTC
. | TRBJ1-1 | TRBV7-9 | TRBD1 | CASSLARDRPWDTEAFF | TGTGCCAGCAGCTTAGCGCGGGACAGGCCTTGGGACACTGAAGCTTTCTTT
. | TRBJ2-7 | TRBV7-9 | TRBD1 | CASSLAGQGAYF | TGTGCCAGCAGCTTAGCGGGACAGGGCGCGTACTTC
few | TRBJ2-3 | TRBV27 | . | CASWPRGEGWDTQYF | TGTGCCAGCTGGCCCAGGGGAGAGGGCTGGGATACGCAGTATTTT
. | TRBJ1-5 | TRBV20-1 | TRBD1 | CSARALRTGISNQPQHF | TGCAGTGCTAGAGCCCTACGGACAGGAATAAGCAATCAGCCCCAGCATTTT
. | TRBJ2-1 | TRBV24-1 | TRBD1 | CATSDSGTETYNEQFF | TGTGCCACCAGTGACTCTGGGACAGAAACCTACAATGAGCAGTTCTTC
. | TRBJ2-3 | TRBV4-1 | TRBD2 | CASSQTMTSGVQYF | TGCGCCAGCAGCCAAACTATGACTAGCGGGGTGCAGTATTTT
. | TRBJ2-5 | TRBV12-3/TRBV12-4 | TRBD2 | CASSFTSGPETQYF | TGTGCCAGCAGTTTTACTAGCGGGCCAGAGACCCAGTACTTC
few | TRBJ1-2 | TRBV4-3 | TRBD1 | CASSRVPGQGAEYGYTF | TGCGCCAGCAGCCGAGTACCGGGACAGGGGGCGGAGTATGGCTACACCTTC
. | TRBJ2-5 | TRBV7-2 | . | CASSPGRKPQETQYF | TGTGCCAGCAGCCCGGGGCGCAAACCCCAAGAGACCCAGTACTTC
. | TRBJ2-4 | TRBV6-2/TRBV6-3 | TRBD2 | CASSYSAGGKNIRYF | TGTGCCAGCAGTTACTCGGCGGGAGGCAAAAACATTCGGTACTTC
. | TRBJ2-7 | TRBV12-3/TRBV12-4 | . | CASSLSRGSSEQYF | TGTGCCAGCAGTTTGAGCAGGGGCTCCTCCGAGCAGTACTTC
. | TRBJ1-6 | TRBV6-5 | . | CASSVDIAAPLHF | TGTGCCAGCAGTGTCGACATAGCGGCACCCCTCCACTTT
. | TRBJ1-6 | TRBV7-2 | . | CASSLAQGVCNSPLHF | TGTGCCAGCAGCCTAGCCCAGGGTGTATGCAATTCACCCCTCCACTTT
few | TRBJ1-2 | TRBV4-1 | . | CASSQPGRNRSNYGYTF | TGCGCCAGCAGCCAACCGGGACGGAATCGTTCTAACTATGGCTACACCTTC
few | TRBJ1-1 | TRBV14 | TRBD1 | CASSRGTGYRAEAFF | TGTGCCAGCAGCCGCGGGACAGGGTATCGGGCTGAAGCTTTCTTT
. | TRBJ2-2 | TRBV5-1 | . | CASSVTGNTGELFF | TGCGCCAGCAGCGTCACAGGGAACACCGGGGAGCTGTTTTTT
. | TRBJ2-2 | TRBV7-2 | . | CASSLGQARTGELFF | TGTGCCAGCAGCTTAGGACAGGCCCGCACCGGGGAGCTGTTTTTT
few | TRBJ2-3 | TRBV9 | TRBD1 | CASSVGTGGGADTQYF | TGTGCCAGCAGCGTCGGCACAGGGGGAGGAGCAGATACGCAGTATTTT
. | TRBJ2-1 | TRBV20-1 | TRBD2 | CSASASGTSYNEQFF | TGCAGTGCTAGTGCTAGCGGGACCTCCTACAATGAGCAGTTCTTC
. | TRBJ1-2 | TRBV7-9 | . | CASSKSGDLGYGYTF | TGTGCCAGCAGCAAAAGCGGGGACCTGGGCTATGGCTACACCTTC